Following are 26 T cell receptor beta chains from one sample sequenced in a study of Graves' ophthalmopathy and Graves' hyperthyroidism (dated by TCRdb to the late 2010s). Sequencer: Illumina HiSeq 2000. TCR beta CDR3 regions were amplified from RNA transcripts for repertoire sequencing. The first round was an RT-PCR using HTBI primers with the Qiagen OneStep RT-PCR kit, and this first round was followed by a second-round multiplex PCR, then size selection and purification. TCRdb's own reprocessing of the public reads used fastp at Q25 and MiXCR and kept productive beta chains. Duplicate CDR3 protein sequences are folded into a single record with the most common DNA and genes. This sample has some 200,000 distinct CDR3 sequences in its table, and 25% to 30% of those were observed once. The ten biggest clones cover approximately 9% of the sample. The material sequenced was peripheral blood. These receptors were obtained from a man aged 45 to 65 with Graves' ophthalmopathy. Donor details come from another sample of the same person, matched by shared clones.

The V and J genes are TRBV7-6 and TRBJ2-7, with 7 bases aligning to TRBD2. From germline, CDR1 is SGHVS and CDR2 FNYEAQ. After removal of 2 bases from V and 3 bases from J, the junction contained 10 bases not matched to a gene. The CDR3 totals 16 residues. The CDR3 sequence is CASSLNFPSSGYEQYF. DNA for the CDR3: TGTGCCAGCAGCTTAAATTTTCCGTCTAGCGGCTACGAGCAGTACTTC.

This clonotype was found many times. This chain joins TRBV29-1 and TRBJ2-7; D might be TRBD1 or TRBD2, each matching 5 bases. Trimming removed 4 bases from V and 2 bases from J, with 9 bases in between. The CDR3 sequence is 12 residues long. The germline CDR1 and CDR2 sequences are SQVTM and ANQGSEA. The CDR3 DNA follows: TGCAGCGTTGGGAAGGGACCCTACGAGCAGTACTTC. It translates to CSVGKGPYEQYF.

This clonotype was detected many times. V gene TRBV10-3 combines with J gene TRBJ1-5, with D unresolved. The germline V and J ends were trimmed by 4 bases and 7 bases, with 8 bases remaining between them. Germline CDR1 reads ENHRY; CDR2 reads SYGVKD. The CDR3 extends over 12 amino acids. Here the CDR3 reads CAISVEGQPQHF. The DNA for the CDR3 is TGTGCCATCAGTGTTGAAGGGCAGCCCCAGCATTTT.

This clonotype was seen at least ten times. The chain carries TRBV12-3 or TRBV12-4 and TRBJ2-5, with 11 positions matching TRBD2. The junction had 8 bases not matched to a gene; V was cut back by 5 bases and J by 3 bases. The length of the CDR3 is 16 residues. The CDR3 region has the DNA TGTGCCAGCAGTGGGCCCGGGACTAGCGGCGAAGAGACCCAGTACTTC. It codes for CASSGPGTSGEETQYF.

This clonotype was picked up many times. The chain joins TRBV11-2 to TRBJ1-6; a weak D match, TRBD1 (5 bases). Germline lookup yields CDR1 SGHAT and CDR2 FQNNGV. V lost 6 bases and J lost 0, with 18 bases in between. CDR3 size: 18 residues. The CDR3 here is CASSQDIWGDSYNSPLHF. CDR3 sequence (DNA): TGTGCCAGCAGTCAGGACATATGGGGGGACTCCTATAATTCACCCCTCCACTTT.

In this sample, this clonotype turned up many times. The chain combines TRBV19 with TRBJ2-3; D is undetermined. Germline CDR1 is LNHDA and CDR2 is SQIVND (reference sequence). This CDR3 region has 14 residues. Trimming removed 3 bases at V and 2 bases at J, with 9 bases between. DNA of the CDR3: TGTGCCAGTAGTATTCGAGGCTTCACAGATACGCAGTATTTT. Its translation is CASSIRGFTDTQYF.

This clonotype was found many times. This chain links TRBV6-5 with TRBJ2-2; D may be TRBD1 or TRBD2 (6 bases each). Germline V gives CDR1 MNHEY, CDR2 SVGAGI. The CDR3 runs to 14 residues. Trimming took 0 bases from V and 6 from J, leaving 8 bases between them. The CDR3 spells CASSYSRGAGELFF. CDR3 nucleotides: TGTGCCAGCAGTTACTCGAGGGGGGCCGGGGAGCTGTTTTTT.

This clonotype came up a few times. This may be a read error: a much more frequent sequence differs by one nucleotide. V gene TRBV6-2 or TRBV6-3 combines with J gene TRBJ2-7; D could derive from TRBD1 or TRBD2 (6 bases each). The V and J ends lost 5 bases and 6 bases respectively, with 8 bases between them. CDR1 is MNHEY, CDR2 SVGEGT, per germline. This CDR3 contains 11 residues. Here the CDR3 reads CASSEGGEQYF. In DNA form, the CDR3 reads TGTGCCAGCAGTGAGGGGGGCGAGCAGTACTTC.

Ten or more counts support this clonotype. The chain combines TRBV29-1 with TRBJ1-3; D remains unclear. Germline lookup yields CDR1 SQVTM and CDR2 ANQGSEA. This CDR3 is 11 amino acids long. The ends were cut back, 3 bases at V and 4 bases at J, with 4 bases in the middle. The CDR3 DNA is TGCAGCGTTGAGTCCGGAAACACCATATATTTT. Its translation is CSVESGNTIYF.

This clonotype was counted at least ten times. CDR3 DNA sequence: TGCAGTGCTAGAGATCTCCGGGGAAACACTGAAGCTTTCTTT. It codes for CSARDLRGNTEAFF. The chain joins TRBV20-1 to TRBJ1-1; D gene uncertain. V was cut by 0 bases and J by 2 bases, with 10 bases left in between. Germline V gene data show CDR1 as DFQATT and CDR2 as SNEGSKA (reference sequence). The CDR3 covers 14 residues.

This clonotype was observed at least ten times. The chain has TRBV6-5 and TRBJ1-5; D perhaps matches TRBD1 (6 bases). The CDR3 covers 14 residues. The V gene's germline CDR1 is MNHEY and CDR2 SVGAGI. The V end lost 10 bases, the J end lost 0 bases, and 13 bases lay between the germline ends. In DNA form, the CDR3 reads TGTGCCACCGAGGGGGGGAGTAGCAATCAGCCCCAGCATTTT. It is translated as CATEGGSSNQPQHF.

The J gene is TRBJ1-1, the V gene TRBV12-3 or TRBV12-4; 7 bases agree with TRBD1. J lost 7 bases, V lost 5 bases, and 10 bases had no gene match. CDR3 length: 14 amino acids. The CDR3 nucleotides read TGTGCCAGCAGTACAACAGGGGAGCTCAGTGAAGCTTTCTTT. Amino acid sequence: CASSTTGELSEAFF.

This clonotype was observed at least ten times. The chain uses TRBV20-1 and TRBJ2-4, with D perhaps given as TRBD1 or TRBD2 (5 bases each). With 6 bases removed from V and 9 bases from J, the gap between germline ends came to 18 bases. The CDR3 has 13 amino acids. The V gene's germline CDR1 is DFQATT and CDR2 SNEGSKA (reference sequence). Here the CDR3 reads CSAWDGERGIQYF. The DNA of the CDR3 is TGCAGTGCATGGGACGGGGAAAGAGGCATTCAGTACTTC.

This clonotype was counted ten times or more. The chain recombines TRBV6-2 or TRBV6-3 with TRBJ1-2, with D maybe TRBD1 (5 bases). This CDR3 contains 16 residues. Trimming stripped 6 bases from V and 6 bases from J, with 23 bases between. Germline V CDR1 and CDR2: MNHEY, SVGEGT. CDR3 protein: CASRPTSMLWGDGYTF. The CDR3 DNA is TGTGCCAGCAGGCCAACGAGTATGTTGTGGGGCGATGGCTACACCTTC.

This clonotype showed up many times. The V and J genes are TRBV29-1 and TRBJ2-2, with a tentative D call TRBD1 (5 bases). The V end lost 5 bases, the J end lost 0 bases, and 13 bases lay between the germline ends. CDR1 and CDR2 from the germline V gene are SQVTM and ANQGSEA. There are 15 residues in the CDR3. This CDR3 is CSVRKTDANTGELFF. The CDR3 DNA follows: TGCAGCGTTCGCAAGACAGACGCGAACACCGGGGAGCTGTTTTTT.

This clonotype showed up many times. In DNA form, the CDR3 reads TGTGCCAGCAGCTTAATGAAGGCAGGGGAGCTGTTTTTT. As protein: CASSLMKAGELFF. The rearrangement uses TRBV7-8 and TRBJ2-2; the D is unclear. Per the germline V gene, CDR1 is SGHVS and CDR2 is FQNEAQ. The CDR3 covers 13 residues. Trimming removed 2 bases from V and 8 bases from J, with 9 bases in between.

V and J are TRBV6-1 and TRBJ1-6; 9 nucleotides match TRBD1. V lost 5 bases, J lost 9 bases, and 11 bases stayed unmatched. Germline V CDR1 and CDR2: MNHNS, SASEGT. The CDR3 covers 16 residues. CDR3 protein: CASSRRPGQGSSPLHF. The DNA for the CDR3 is TGTGCCAGCAGTCGTCGTCCGGGACAGGGCTCTTCACCCCTCCACTTT.

The chain employs TRBV7-8 and TRBJ2-7; no clear D. Trimming removed 1 base at V and 4 bases at J, with 11 bases between. Germline V CDR1 and CDR2: SGHVS, FQNEAQ. CDR3 length: 14 amino acids. The CDR3 loop is CASSLEAATYEQYF. The CDR3 nucleotides read TGTGCCAGCAGCTTAGAGGCAGCCACTTACGAGCAGTACTTC.

The rearrangement uses TRBV7-8 and TRBJ1-5; D is possibly TRBD1 (6 bases). This CDR3 is built from 18 residues. Trimming removed 0 bases at V and 3 bases at J, with 18 bases between. Germline CDR1 is SGHVS and CDR2 is FQNEAQ. The CDR3 loop reads CASSLARAGAGANQPQHF. The CDR3 DNA is TGTGCCAGCAGCTTAGCTCGGGCGGGGGCGGGTGCCAATCAGCCCCAGCATTTT.

The genes are TRBV28 and TRBJ1-1; the match to TRBD1 covers 8 bases. V dropped 7 bases and J dropped 3; count of bases not matched to a gene: 13. There are 16 residues in the CDR3. Per germline, CDR1 MDHEN and CDR2 SYDVKM. DNA for the CDR3: TGTGCCAGCAACTTAGGGACAGGCGGCTGGGACACTGAAGCTTTCTTT. Amino acid sequence: CASNLGTGGWDTEAFF.

This clonotype was seen ten or more times. The chain combines TRBV20-1 with TRBJ1-5; a weak D match, TRBD1 (5 bases). Germline-derived CDR1 and CDR2 are DFQATT and SNEGSKA (reference sequence). CDR3 length: 16 amino acids. V was trimmed by 3 bases and J by 2 bases, leaving 17 bases between them. The CDR3 coding sequence is TGCAGTGCTAGTGGGGCAGAACCGAGGGGCAATCAGCCCCAGCATTTT. It codes for CSASGAEPRGNQPQHF.

This clonotype was seen at least ten times. The chain employs TRBV6-2 or TRBV6-3 and TRBJ2-7, with no clear D. The CDR3 loop spans 12 amino acids. Germline loops: CDR1 MNHEY, CDR2 SVGEGT. V was pared by 10 bases and J by 5 bases, with 15 bases between. DNA of the CDR3: TGTGCCACCTCCACCCCCCTTGACGAGCAGTACTTC. It codes for CATSTPLDEQYF.

This clonotype has ten or more counts. This chain links TRBV6-5 with TRBJ2-7, with a possible D match to TRBD1 (5 bases). V was pared by 4 bases and J by 2 bases, with 15 bases between. CDR3 length: 15 residues. CDR1 and CDR2 from the germline V gene are MNHEY and SVGAGI. The CDR3 sequence: CASSLFSGAAYEQYF. In nucleotides, the CDR3 is TGTGCCAGCAGTTTATTCAGTGGGGCAGCCTACGAGCAGTACTTC.

This sequence joins TRBV7-9 and TRBJ1-1; a weak D match, TRBD1 (5 bases). With 5 bases removed from V and 3 bases from J, the gap between germline ends came to 16 bases. Germline V gene lookup returns CDR1 SEHNR and CDR2 FQNEAQ (reference sequence). This CDR3 spans 15 amino acids. The CDR3: CASSGRGEADTEAFF. CDR3 sequence (DNA): TGTGCCAGCAGCGGAAGGGGCGAGGCGGACACTGAAGCTTTCTTT.

This clonotype has a count of ten or more. The genes are TRBV28 and TRBJ2-7; D possibly corresponds to TRBD1 (5 bases). V lost 4 bases to trimming and J lost 6 bases, with 10 bases between them. In germline, CDR1 is MDHEN, CDR2 SYDVKM. The CDR3 consists of 12 residues. The CDR3, as DNA: TGTGCCAGCAGTTCGCTTACAGGCGAGCAGTACTTC. It is translated as CASSSLTGEQYF.

This clonotype was picked up many times. The CDR3 DNA is TGTGCCAGCAGTCCCGACCTAGCCGGCTACGAGCAGTACTTC. Its protein product is CASSPDLAGYEQYF. The chain joins TRBV12-3 or TRBV12-4 to TRBJ2-7; a possible D gene is TRBD2 (5 bases). Trimming removed 5 bases at V and 3 bases at J, with 14 bases between. The CDR3 loop spans 14 amino acids.